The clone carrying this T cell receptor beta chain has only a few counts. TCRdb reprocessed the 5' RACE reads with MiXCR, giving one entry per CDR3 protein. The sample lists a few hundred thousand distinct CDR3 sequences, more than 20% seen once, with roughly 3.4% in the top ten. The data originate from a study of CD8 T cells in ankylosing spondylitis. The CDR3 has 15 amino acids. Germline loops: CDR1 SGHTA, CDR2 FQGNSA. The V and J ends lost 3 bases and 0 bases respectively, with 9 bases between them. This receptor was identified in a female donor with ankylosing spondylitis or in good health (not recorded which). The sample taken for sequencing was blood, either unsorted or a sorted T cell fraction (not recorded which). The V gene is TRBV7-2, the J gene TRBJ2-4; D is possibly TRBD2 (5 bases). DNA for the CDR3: TGTGCCAGCAGCTTCCCCGAGGGAGCCAAAAACATTCAGTACTTC. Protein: CASSFPEGAKNIQYF.